This T cell receptor beta chain was identified during a study of blood T cells in healthy people across ages. Each donor was a healthy Caucasian individual from Russia, aged about 6 to 90. The study, taken as a whole, reports: Among T cells, TCR beta diversity per million cells dropped roughly linearly as age rose. Shifts in expanded clonotypes may have been confounded by donor CMV status, which was unknown.

CDR3 length equals 14 residues. Germline CDR1 DFQATT, CDR2 SNEGSKA (reference sequence). Between the trimmed V and J ends, which lost 0 bases and 5 bases, there was a span of 10 bases. The second PCR ran about 6 to 11 cycles with a sample-barcoded 5' primer and J-beta primers. TCRdb ran MiXCR on the 5' RACE reads and lists one entry per CDR3 protein. This sample has around 800,000 distinct CDR3 sequences; 35% to 60% occur once, and the top ten carry 15% to 20%. As concerns this clonotype: The antigen remains unidentified.

Sequencing was done on a sample of blood. This sequence was found in a man older than 75 in good health. The chain carries TRBV20-1 and TRBJ1-4; maybe TRBD1 (5 bases). CDR3 protein: CSARDLAGNEKLFF. The CDR3 DNA follows: TGCAGTGCTAGAGACCTGGCAGGGAATGAAAAACTGTTTTTT.